The rows below give T cell receptor beta chains drawn from one sample of a study of OX40 agonist ivuxolimab in advanced cancers. TCRdb's table, derived via immunoSEQ multiplex PCR, lists solely in-frame clones and lacks some. The sample comprises 40,000 to 45,000 clones, about nine tenths of which are singletons, and about 5.5% rests with the top ten. Sequences were derived from CD4+ or CD8+ T cells sorted from blood, sampled in a trial of the OX40 agonist ivuxolimab. Receptors were obtained from an adult with an advanced solid tumor such as melanoma, head and neck, liver or kidney cancer. The CDR3 runs from the conserved cysteine through the conserved F or W. Fields, in order: V gene, clone size, D gene, J gene, CDR3 DNA, CDR3 protein. A D gene is named only where the DNA matches it firmly. Expanded clones are given a class, and other clones once, few, many or no size at all.

V: TRBV29-1; size: few; D: NA; J: TRBJ2-1; DNA: TGCAGCGTCTCTGATGGGGCTTTCTTC; CDR3: CSVSDGAFF
V: TRBV7-7; size: NA; D: NA; J: TRBJ2-7; DNA: TGTGCTAGCAGCCCCGGTCAGGGTTCCCACGAGCAGTACTTC; CDR3: CASSPGQGSHEQYF
V: TRBV27; size: NA; D: NA; J: TRBJ2-3; DNA: TGTGCCAGCAGATTCCGGGGCGAACCGCAGTATTTT; CDR3: CASRFRGEPQYF
V: TRBV7-6; size: NA; D: NA; J: TRBJ2-2; DNA: TGTGCCAGCAGCCCTCGACAGTTCACCGGGGAGCTGTTTTTT; CDR3: CASSPRQFTGELFF
V: TRBV9; size: NA; D: TRBD2; J: TRBJ2-3; DNA: TGTGCCAGCAGCCTAACTAGCGGGACGCACACAGATACGCAGTATTTT; CDR3: CASSLTSGTHTDTQYF
V: TRBV23-1; size: NA; D: NA; J: TRBJ2-3; DNA: TGCGCCAACCCAGGAACAGATACGCAGTATTTT; CDR3: CANPGTDTQYF
V: TRBV9; size: NA; D: NA; J: TRBJ2-1; DNA: TGTGCCAGCAGCGAGTCCTCCTACTCCTACAATGAGCAGTTCTTC; CDR3: CASSESSYSYNEQFF
V: TRBV28; size: NA; D: TRBD1; J: TRBJ2-7; DNA: TGTGCCAGCAACAGGGACAGCCGGGTCGAGCAGTACTTC; CDR3: CASNRDSRVEQYF
V: TRBV7-6; size: once; D: NA; J: TRBJ2-2; DNA: TGTGCCAGCAGCTTGGTCCGTGGCACCGGGGAGCTGTTTTTT; CDR3: CASSLVRGTGELFF
V: TRBV7-2; size: NA; D: NA; J: TRBJ2-1; DNA: TGTGCCAGCAGCTTAGCAGGGTCCTACAATGAGCAGTTCTTC; CDR3: CASSLAGSYNEQFF
V: TRBV11-2; size: NA; D: NA; J: TRBJ2-1; DNA: TGTGCCAGCAGCCCGAGCGGCGTCTACAATGAGCAGTTCTTC; CDR3: CASSPSGVYNEQFF
V: TRBV5-4; size: few; D: NA; J: TRBJ2-7; DNA: TGTGCCAGCAGCACCCAGTACGAGCAGTACTTC; CDR3: CASSTQYEQYF
V: TRBV19; size: NA; D: TRBD2; J: TRBJ2-1; DNA: TGTGCCAGTAGTATGAAGGGCGGGAGGCCGAGAAATGAGCAGTTCTTC; CDR3: CASSMKGGRPRNEQFF
V: TRBV19; size: NA; D: TRBD1; J: TRBJ1-2; DNA: TGTGCCAGCGGGAGACAGGGAATTAACTATGGCTACACCTTC; CDR3: CASGRQGINYGYTF
V: TRBV6-1; size: NA; D: NA; J: TRBJ1-1; DNA: TGTGCCAGCAAACGGGACGGACTAAACACTGAAGCTTTCTTT; CDR3: CASKRDGLNTEAFF